This T cell receptor (beta chain) was identified in a study of cytomegalovirus exposure and HLA in healthy donors. General study findings and limits: What a later analysis reportedly showed was that an Asian-associated ancestry cluster had fewer N-insertions than the approximately 700-donor mean. TCR beta V- and J-gene trimming, according to a later analysis, was linked to a missense DCLRE1C variant.

V gave up 2 bases and J gave up 0 bases, with 6 bases separating them. There are 14 residues in the CDR3. CDR1 is KGHSH and CDR2 is LQKENI in the germline V gene. As for this clone: The antigen is undetermined.

13 Jbeta primers and 60 Vbeta primers were used for the PCR. TCRdb's copy holds only in-frame clones and misses some; the assay was immunoSEQ multiplex PCR. Among 30,000 to 40,000 clones listed, 65% to 75% were seen once. Input material: PBMCs. The V gene is TRBV18, the J gene TRBJ2-3; a weak D match, TRBD2 (5 bases). The receptor's source is a man in his forties in good health and CMV-seropositive. The CDR3 protein is CASSPTGSTDTQYF. The CDR3 nucleotides are TGTGCCAGCTCACCAACGGGGAGCACAGATACGCAGTATTTT.